Following are 25 T cell receptor beta chains from one sample sequenced in a study of regulatory T cells in long-lasting Graves disease. Investigators prepared the TCR beta libraries by applying iRepertoire HTBI primers and Arm-PCR of CDR3 regions. TCRdb used MiXCR to reprocess the multiplex PCR reads, holding one entry per CDR3 protein. The data contain around 400,000 distinct CDR3 sequences, about 16% of them singletons. Time point meaning: newly diagnosed GD, antithyroid drugs for less than 3 months. The TCR library was made from RNA extracted from PBMCs. The source material was peripheral blood mononuclear cells (PBMCs), sampled at new diagnosis, from a patient treated with antithyroid drugs. These receptors were obtained from a female donor with Graves disease.

This clonotype came up many times. The chain carries TRBV24-1 and TRBJ1-4; the D gene is possibly TRBD1 (5 bases). V was pared by 3 bases and J by 0 bases, with 13 bases between. This CDR3 is 17 amino acids long. Germline V CDR1 and CDR2: KGHDR, SFDVKD. The CDR3 loop is CATSDNPGTSTNEKLFF. The CDR3 DNA reads TGTGCCACCAGTGATAACCCCGGGACTTCAACTAATGAAAAACTGTTTTTT.

This clonotype was observed many times. The V gene is TRBV27, the J gene TRBJ1-4; 7 bases match TRBD1. The CDR3 loop spans 15 amino acids. CDR1 and CDR2 (germline): MNHEY, SMNVEV (reference sequence). The junction had 12 bases not matched to a gene; V was cut back by 6 bases and J by 8 bases. The CDR3 coding sequence is TGTGCCAGCAGCCCACAGGGGTCCCTTATAGAAAAACTGTTTTTT. Translated, it gives CASSPQGSLIEKLFF.

This clonotype was seen more than once but under ten times. This chain joins TRBV20-1 and TRBJ2-7, with 8 bases identical to TRBD1. V dropped 5 bases and J dropped 4; count of bases not matched to a gene: 10. Germline V lookup: CDR1 DFQATT, CDR2 SNEGSKA (reference sequence). The CDR3 extends over 14 amino acids. CDR3 sequence: CSASGTGEPYEQYF. The CDR3 bases are TGCAGTGCTTCCGGGACAGGAGAACCGTACGAGCAGTACTTC.

This clonotype occurred many times. The chain combines TRBV12-3 or TRBV12-4 with TRBJ1-4, with 7 bases matching TRBD1. This CDR3 spans 15 amino acids. V shed 5 bases, J shed 4 bases, and the junction held 7 bases outside the gene matches. CDR3 in DNA: TGTGCCAGCAGTACCCGACAGGGAGGTAATGAAAAACTGTTTTTT. Amino acids: CASSTRQGGNEKLFF.

At least ten counts were recorded for this clonotype. The chain joins TRBV9 to TRBJ2-7; 9 bases line up with TRBD1. Germline CDR1 reads SGDLS; CDR2 reads YYNGEE. CDR3 length: 15 residues. V dropped 0 bases and J dropped 3; count of bases not matched to a gene: 4. CDR3 sequence reads: CASSVAGTGNYEQYF. CDR3 nucleotide sequence: TGTGCCAGCAGCGTAGCCGGGACAGGGAACTACGAGCAGTACTTC.

This clonotype was counted many times. J is TRBJ1-3 and V is TRBV20-1; the D is unclear. V was shortened by 2 bases and J by 2 bases, with 7 bases between the two germline ends. The length of the CDR3 is 13 residues. CDR1 is DFQATT, CDR2 SNEGSKA, per germline (reference sequence). This CDR3 is CSARSLAGNTIYF. The CDR3 bases are TGCAGTGCTAGATCCTTAGCTGGAAACACCATATATTTT.

Only a few counts were recorded for this clonotype. This sequence joins TRBV19 and TRBJ1-1, with D possibly being TRBD1 (6 bases). Germline-derived CDR1 and CDR2 are LNHDA and SQIVND (reference sequence). Trimming pared 6 bases from V and 8 bases from J, leaving 16 bases between. CDR3 size: 13 residues. The CDR3 sequence is CASSTGMITEAFF. CDR3 bases: TGTGCCAGTAGCACAGGGATGATTACCGAAGCTTTCTTT. The full variable domain, completed using reference TRBV19 and TRBJ1-1, is DGGITQSPKYLFRKEGQNVTLSCEQNLNHDAMYWYRQDPGQGLRLIYYSQIVNDFQKGDIAEGYSVSREKKESFPLTVTSAQKNPTAFYLCASSTGMITEAFFGQGTRLTVV.

This clonotype was found a few times. The genes are TRBV7-8 and TRBJ2-5, with 8 bases identical to TRBD2. The J segment lost 5 bases and the V segment lost 5 bases, leaving 13 bases of the junction unmatched. CDR1 and CDR2 from the germline V gene are SGHVS and FQNEAQ. The CDR3 contains 16 residues. DNA of the CDR3: TGTGCCAGCAGCACGGGGGGGACAAGGATCGACGAGACCCAGTACTTC. This gives the protein CASSTGGTRIDETQYF.

Regarding this clonotype: A much larger clone lies one base from this, so it may be a read error. The V call is TRBV7-2, the J call TRBJ1-2; D gene unclear. This CDR3 is 12 amino acids long. Germline V lookup: CDR1 SGHTA, CDR2 FQGNSA. The ends were cut back, 11 bases at V and 4 bases at J, with 14 bases in the middle. The CDR3 DNA follows: TGTGCCTGCTCCGGAGTCAGCTATGGCTACACCTTC. Amino acids: CACSGVSYGYTF.

This clonotype was observed many times. V is TRBV6-9 and J is TRBJ2-3, with 7 nucleotides matching TRBD1. The ends lost 3 bases at V and 6 bases at J; junction bases unmatched: 12. This CDR3 region has 16 residues. Germline V gene data show CDR1 as MNHGY and CDR2 as SVAAGI. DNA for the CDR3: TGTGCCAGCAGTTACCTGGGGCGCCAGGGGGTGGATACGCAGTATTTT. Protein sequence: CASSYLGRQGVDTQYF.

This clonotype was seen at least ten times. The chain uses TRBV25-1 and TRBJ2-1; TRBD2 agrees at 15 bases. Germline lookup yields CDR1 MGHDK and CDR2 SYGVNS. This CDR3 is built from 20 residues. V shed 5 bases and J 0 bases; nucleotides not matched to a gene: 11. The CDR3 DNA follows: TGTGCCAGCAGTCCAAGGACTAGCGGGAGGGCCCGGAGCTCCTACAATGAGCAGTTCTTC. Translation: CASSPRTSGRARSSYNEQFF. The full variable domain, in which reference TRBV25-1 and TRBJ2-1 provide the parts outside the CDR3, is EADIYQTPRYLVIGTGKKITLECSQTMGHDKMYWYQQDPGMELHLIHYSYGVNSTEKGDLSSESTVSRIRTEHFPLTLESARPSHTSQYLCASSPRTSGRARSSYNEQFFGPGTRLTVL.

Only a few counts were recorded for this clonotype. V usage is TRBV7-6 and J usage is TRBJ1-5; no clear D. Per germline, CDR1 SGHVS and CDR2 FNYEAQ. The CDR3 is 13 residues long. V was cut by 2 bases and J by 5 bases, with 7 bases left in between. For the CDR3, the DNA is TGTGCCAGCAGCTTAAGTGCGGATCAGCCCCAGCATTTT. Its protein is CASSLSADQPQHF.

The chain carries TRBV28 and TRBJ1-5; 9 bases fit TRBD1. J was trimmed by 1 base and V by 6 bases; bases with no gene match: 7. CDR3 length: 16 residues. In germline, CDR1 is MDHEN, CDR2 SYDVKM. CDR3 loop: CASSQRGQGSNQPQHF. DNA of the CDR3: TGTGCCAGCAGCCAGAGAGGACAGGGGAGCAATCAGCCCCAGCATTTT.

This clonotype was counted ten times or more. V usage is TRBV20-1 and J usage is TRBJ2-1; perhaps TRBD2 as D (7 bases). The length of the CDR3 is 14 residues. CDR1 DFQATT and CDR2 SNEGSKA come from the germline V gene (reference sequence). V lost 3 bases to trimming and J lost 5 bases, with 14 bases between them. In DNA form, the CDR3 reads TGCAGTGCTAGTGGGGGGGGGGCTGACAATGAGCAGTTCTTC. The encoded protein is CSASGGGADNEQFF.

This clonotype was counted at least ten times. This chain joins TRBV3-1 and TRBJ2-5; D is possibly TRBD2 (5 bases). CDR3 length: 13 residues. V lost 3 bases, J lost 7 bases, and 12 bases lay in between. CDR1 and CDR2 (germline): LGHDT, YNNKEL (reference sequence). The CDR3 sequence is CASSQASAGTQYF. In DNA form, the CDR3 reads TGTGCCAGCAGCCAGGCCAGCGCGGGGACCCAGTACTTC.

This clonotype was detected only a few times. The CDR3 nucleotides are TGTGCCAGCAGTTCCCCCGGGACTAGCGGGGGACCTAGCACAGATACGCAGTATTTT. Its protein product is CASSSPGTSGGPSTDTQYF. The J gene is TRBJ2-3, the V gene TRBV6-5; 14 bases are shared with TRBD2. V gave up 4 bases and J gave up 0 bases; unmatched junction bases: 9. Germline lookup yields CDR1 MNHEY and CDR2 SVGAGI. This CDR3 contains 19 residues.

This clonotype was found many times. The chain joins TRBV24-1 to TRBJ1-2; TRBD1 is a possible D gene (6 bases). The CDR3 has 13 residues. Trimming removed 4 bases from V and 4 bases from J, with 9 bases in between. The germline V gene encodes CDR1 KGHDR and CDR2 SFDVKD. The CDR3 sequence is CATSDGGPYGYTF. DNA for the CDR3: TGTGCCACCAGTGACGGGGGGCCCTATGGCTACACCTTC.

This clonotype was picked up many times. The chain is built from TRBV28 and TRBJ1-2, with TRBD1 as a possible D gene (6 bases). Germline CDR1 reads MDHEN; CDR2 reads SYDVKM. V dropped 3 bases and J dropped 2 bases, with 19 bases sitting between them. There are 17 residues in the CDR3. CDR3 coding DNA: TGTGCCAGCAGTTTGATCGCCTACGCTGGGACAAACTATGGCTACACCTTC. This gives the protein CASSLIAYAGTNYGYTF.

At least ten counts were recorded for this clonotype. The chain combines TRBV12-3 or TRBV12-4 with TRBJ2-1; 10 bases are a match to TRBD2. This CDR3 is 17 amino acids long. The V and J ends lost 6 bases and 0 bases, in that order; junction bases with no gene match: 8. Written as DNA, the CDR3 is TGTGCCAGCAGGCCCAATAGCGGGAGGAGCTCCTACAATGAGCAGTTCTTC. Its translation: CASRPNSGRSSYNEQFF.

There are many counts of this clonotype. One end of the junction varies from germline; a read error may be responsible. The chain couples TRBV2 to TRBJ2-1; no clear D. The CDR3 contains 16 residues. Germline V gives CDR1 SNHLY, CDR2 FYNNEI. CDR3 bases: TGTGCCAGCAGCGAAGGAACGGGCGTGGGATACAATGAGCAGTTCTTC. It codes for CASSEGTGVGYNEQFF.

This clonotype was recorded many times. The chain couples TRBV6-1 to TRBJ2-6; 8 bases align to TRBD1. Germline V gene sequence: CDR1 MNHNS, CDR2 SASEGT. Losses at the gene ends were 10 bases for V and 0 bases for J; bases not matched to a gene: 14. There are 18 residues in the CDR3. In DNA form, the CDR3 reads TGTGCCACCCGGGCCGACAGGGGAGGCGGCTCTGGGGCCAACGTCCTGACTTTC. It encodes CATRADRGGGSGANVLTF.

Note on this clonotype: In this CDR3 the conserved last residue, phenylalanine or tryptophan, is missing, so a read error is likely. This sequence joins TRBV9 and TRBJ2-3; 9 bases fit TRBD2. The V and J ends lost 0 bases and 3 bases, in that order; junction bases with no gene match: 5. The CDR3 runs to 16 residues. Germline values: CDR1 SGDLS, CDR2 YYNGEE. This CDR3 is CASSVGVSGSTDTQYL. The CDR3 coding sequence is TGTGCCAGCAGCGTAGGGGTTAGCGGGAGTACAGATACGCAGTATCTT.

This clonotype appeared a single time. V and J are TRBV28 and TRBJ2-1; D is tentatively TRBD1 or TRBD2 (7 bases each). This CDR3 has 15 amino acids. Germline-derived CDR1 and CDR2 are MDHEN and SYDVKM. Deletions cut 1 base from V and 8 bases from J, with 15 bases between. The CDR3 DNA reads TGTGCCAGCAGTTTATCCCTCAGGGGGGGTGATGAGCAGTTCTTC. Encoded protein: CASSLSLRGGDEQFF.

About this clonotype itself: A much larger clone is a single base away; this may be a read error. The chain has TRBV10-3 and TRBJ2-3; 8 bases map to TRBD2. Germline V CDR1 and CDR2: ENHRY, SYGVKD. J was trimmed by 4 bases and V by 5 bases; bases with no gene match: 11. CDR3 length equals 16 residues. The CDR3 loop reads CAISSSVSGVSDTQYF. The CDR3 bases are TGTGCCATCAGTTCCTCCGTTAGCGGGGTTTCAGATACGCAGTATTTT.

The gene calls are TRBV9 and TRBJ1-5, with D unresolved. V was shortened by 0 bases and J by 3 bases, with 7 bases between the two germline ends. This CDR3 contains 14 residues. The germline V gene encodes CDR1 SGDLS and CDR2 YYNGEE. CDR3 in amino acids: CASSVGAVNQPQHF. In DNA, the CDR3 is TGTGCCAGCAGCGTAGGAGCTGTCAATCAGCCCCAGCATTTT. The full variable domain, rest sourced from reference TRBV9 and TRBJ1-5, is DSGVTQTPKHLITATGQRVTLRCSPRSGDLSVYWYQQSLDQGLQFLIQYYNGEERAKGNILERFSAQQFPDLHSELNLSSLELGDSALYFCASSVGAVNQPQHFGDGTRLSIL.